This is a list of T cell receptor beta chains from one sample in a study of blood T cell repertoires in COVID-19. Clones were read by immunoSEQ multiplex PCR, and TCRdb kept only the in-frame ones, dropping some. The sample shows around 210,000 clones, 70% to 85% of them seen only once. Sequencing used peripheral blood. The receptor source for this set is a woman older than 75 with COVID-19, enrolled during active disease. The CDR3 runs from the conserved cysteine through the conserved F or W. A D gene is named only where the DNA matches it firmly. Some rows have no size entry. The others give once, few or many, or a class for an expanded clone.

clone_size j_call d_call v_call cdr3_length cdr3_aa cdr3_nt
. TRBJ1-3 . TRBV7-2 12 CASTRSGNTIYF TGTGCCAGCACTCGCTCTGGAAACACCATATATTTT
. TRBJ2-7 TRBD1 TRBV18 15 CASSSFPAGGVEQYF TGTGCCAGCTCGTCGTTTCCGGCAGGGGGTGTCGAGCAGTACTTC
few TRBJ2-7 . TRBV5-1 13 CASSLSGAYEQYF TGCGCCAGCAGCTTGTCAGGGGCCTACGAGCAGTACTTC
. TRBJ2-3 . TRBV5-6 15 CASTEGGGGTDTQYF TGTGCCAGCACCGAAGGGGGAGGGGGCACAGATACGCAGTATTTT
few TRBJ2-7 . TRBV5-6 15 CASSLFQGTHYEQYF TGTGCCAGCAGCTTGTTTCAGGGGACCCACTACGAGCAGTACTTC
. TRBJ2-7 . TRBV2 13 CASTFGGFFEQYF TGTGCCAGCACATTTGGCGGGTTCTTCGAGCAGTACTTC
. TRBJ1-2 . TRBV15 14 CATSRDRVTYGYTF TGTGCCACCAGCAGAGATCGGGTTACCTATGGCTACACCTTC
. TRBJ2-1 TRBD2 TRBV24-1 19 CATSDQALGTSGKYNEQFF TGTGCCACCAGTGACCAGGCCCTTGGGACTAGCGGGAAATACAATGAGCAGTTCTTC
few TRBJ1-2 . TRBV4-1 17 CASSQETRRRANYGYTF TGCGCCAGCAGCCAGGAAACTCGACGGAGAGCTAACTATGGCTACACCTTC
. TRBJ2-2 . TRBV2 17 CASSLLSSGHNTGELFF TGTGCCAGCAGTCTCTTGTCTTCGGGACACAACACCGGGGAGCTGTTTTTT
. TRBJ1-6 . TRBV6-1 15 CASSEDGDYNSPLHF TGTGCCAGCAGTGAAGACGGAGACTATAATTCACCCCTCCACTTT
. TRBJ2-5 TRBD1 TRBV18 17 CASSPEGTGATGETQYF TGTGCCAGCTCACCAGAAGGGACAGGGGCTACGGGAGAGACCCAGTACTTC
. TRBJ1-3 . TRBV2 18 CASKGRGSIEGSGNTIYF TGTGCCAGCAAGGGCAGGGGTTCTATCGAAGGCTCTGGAAACACCATATATTTT
few TRBJ2-7 . TRBV29-1 15 CSARGPRSSSYEQYF TGCAGCGCCCGCGGGCCCAGGAGTAGCTCCTACGAGCAGTACTTC
few TRBJ1-6 . TRBV11-1 14 CASSLVGANSPLHF TGTGCCAGCAGCTTAGTAGGGGCGAATTCACCCCTCCACTTT
. TRBJ1-1 TRBD1 TRBV4-1 15 CASSQRTGVNTEAFF TGCGCCAGCAGCCAAAGGACAGGGGTGAACACTGAAGCTTTCTTT
. TRBJ2-1 TRBD2 TRBV29-1 11 CSVGSGGRGFF TGCAGCGTGGGGAGCGGGGGCCGTGGATTCTTC
once TRBJ1-2 . TRBV5-4 14 CASSFSVVNYGYTF TGTGCCAGCAGCTTTTCCGTAGTGAACTATGGCTACACCTTC
many TRBJ2-3 TRBD1 TRBV7-8 15 CASSTRQGDRDTQYF TGTGCCAGCAGCACCCGACAGGGGGATAGGGATACGCAGTATTTT
. TRBJ1-1 . TRBV5-1 15 CASSLGPGVNTEAFF TGCGCCAGCAGTTTGGGGCCGGGGGTGAACACTGAAGCTTTCTTT
. TRBJ1-1 TRBD1 TRBV6-1 13 CASSEAGGTEAFF TGTGCCAGCAGTGAAGCAGGGGGCACCGAAGCTTTCTTT
. TRBJ2-1 TRBD2 TRBV24-1 14 CATSAEIAGSEQFF TGTGCCACCAGTGCTGAAATAGCGGGAAGCGAGCAGTTCTTC
. TRBJ1-2 TRBD1 TRBV19 15 CASSIRDRIPYGYTF TGTGCCAGTAGTATAAGGGACAGAATCCCGTATGGCTACACCTTC
. TRBJ2-7 . TRBV5-6 11 CASSLLHEQYF TGTGCCAGCAGCTTGCTCCACGAGCAGTACTTC
. TRBJ1-1 . TRBV27 16 CASSSGHGRGNTEAFF TGTGCCAGCAGCTCGGGACACGGGAGGGGGAACACTGAAGCTTTCTTT
. TRBJ2-3 . TRBV10-2 14 CASTSPSAADTQYF TGCGCCAGCACGTCCCCTAGCGCCGCAGATACGCAGTATTTT
. TRBJ2-1 . TRBV4-1 17 CASSRANERVSYNEQFF TGCGCCAGCAGCCGCGCGAACGAGAGGGTATCCTACAATGAGCAGTTCTTC
. TRBJ1-4 . TRBV15 18 CATSREKRTVQGNEKLFF TGTGCCACCAGCAGAGAGAAAAGGACGGTTCAGGGTAATGAAAAACTGTTTTTT
. TRBJ2-3 TRBD2 TRBV29-1 14 CSVESSGGTDTQYF TGCAGCGTTGAATCCAGCGGGGGCACAGATACGCAGTATTTT
. TRBJ2-1 . TRBV3-1/TRBV3-2 14 CASHQGGSYNEQFF TGTGCCAGCCACCAGGGGGGATCCTACAATGAGCAGTTCTTC
. TRBJ2-7 . TRBV5-6 11 CASSTGYEQYF TGTGCCAGCAGCACCGGCTACGAGCAGTACTTC
. TRBJ1-2 . TRBV27 13 CASSSRNNYGYTF TGTGCCAGCAGTTCCAGGAATAACTATGGCTACACCTTC
. TRBJ2-3 TRBD1 TRBV19 13 CASSGGAFGTQYF TGTGCCAGTTCAGGGGGCGCATTCGGTACGCAGTATTTT
. TRBJ2-2 . TRBV18 15 CASSPESGNTGELFF TGTGCCAGCTCACCGGAGTCCGGGAACACCGGGGAGCTGTTTTTT
. TRBJ1-4 TRBD1 TRBV4-2 17 CASSQARGQLTNEKLFF TGTGCCAGCAGCCAAGCCAGGGGGCAACTAACTAATGAAAAACTGTTTTTT
. TRBJ1-4 . TRBV5-4 15 CASSETGATNEKLFF TGTGCCAGCAGCGAAACGGGGGCAACTAATGAAAAACTGTTTTTT
. TRBJ1-5 TRBD1 TRBV5-6 14 CASSFGQGDQPQHF TGTGCCAGCAGCTTTGGACAGGGGGACCAGCCCCAGCATTTT